Each of the 15 T cell receptor beta chains below was sequenced from the same sample in a study of T-cell memory formation after mild COVID-19. TCRdb re-derived calls from the 5' RACE reads in MiXCR, one entry per CDR3 protein. The data contain 400,000 to 500,000 distinct CDR3 sequences, roughly 20% of them singletons. Specimen: PBMCs or a T cell subset sorted from them (not recorded which). The receptors here all came from an adult woman who had mild COVID-19 (a few samples of this study predate the infection). Cell type and time point are not known.

This clonotype appeared a few times. The chain carries TRBV5-6 and TRBJ1-1; D gene uncertain. The CDR3 covers 11 residues. Germline V gives CDR1 SGHDT, CDR2 YYEEEE. The V end was cut by 0 bases, the J end by 7 bases, with 4 bases between. CDR3 loop: CASSLADEAFF. The CDR3 DNA is TGTGCCAGCAGCTTGGCGGATGAAGCTTTCTTT.

This clonotype has just one count. This chain links TRBV20-1 with TRBJ1-1; D may be TRBD1 (5 bases). Trimming cost V 4 bases and J 1 base, with 7 bases left between them. The CDR3 loop spans 12 amino acids. Germline-derived CDR1 and CDR2 are DFQATT and SNEGSKA (reference sequence). CDR3: CSAKGQNTEAFF. The DNA for the CDR3 is TGCAGTGCTAAAGGACAGAACACTGAAGCTTTCTTT.

The V and J genes are TRBV4-1 and TRBJ1-2; D is perhaps TRBD1 (6 bases). This CDR3 is 15 amino acids long. Germline V gene data show CDR1 as MGHRA and CDR2 as YSYEKL. Between the trimmed V and J ends, which lost 1 base and 4 bases, there was a span of 13 bases. CDR3 nucleotides: TGCGCCAGCAGCCAAGGGTGGACAGAGACCTATGGCTACACCTTC. Translated: CASSQGWTETYGYTF.

The chain links TRBV7-9 to TRBJ2-3; D is uncertain. CDR3 length equals 15 residues. Germline V gene sequence: CDR1 SEHNR, CDR2 FQNEAQ (reference sequence). Trimming cost V 5 bases and J 0 bases, with 12 bases left between them. The CDR3 protein is CASSPPVRSTDTQYF. As DNA, the CDR3 is TGTGCCAGCAGCCCCCCCGTGAGAAGCACAGATACGCAGTATTTT. The full variable domain, in which reference TRBV7-9 and TRBJ2-3 provide the parts outside the CDR3, is DTGVSQNPRHKITKRGQNVTFRCDPISEHNRLYWYRQTLGQGPEFLTYFQNEAQLEKSRLLSDRFSAERPKGSFSTLEIQRTEQGDSAMYLCASSPPVRSTDTQYFGPGTRLTVL.

This clonotype was seen a handful of times. The rearrangement uses TRBV12-3 or TRBV12-4 and TRBJ1-2, with TRBD1 matching over 8 bases. J was trimmed by 6 bases and V by 11 bases; bases with no gene match: 20. CDR3 length: 16 amino acids. The CDR3 here is CASSYRRTGGANGYTF. DNA of the CDR3: TGTGCCTCTTCTTACCGTCGTACAGGGGGAGCAAATGGCTACACCTTC.

This clonotype has at least ten counts. V gene TRBV5-6 combines with J gene TRBJ2-1; 11 positions match TRBD2. Germline trimming cut 3 bases from V and 4 bases from J; bases unmatched to any gene: 6. This CDR3 spans 16 amino acids. Germline CDR1 and CDR2: SGHDT and YYEEEE. This CDR3 is CASSSKRLAGYNEQFF. CDR3 DNA sequence: TGTGCCAGCAGCTCGAAGAGACTAGCGGGGTACAATGAGCAGTTCTTC. Full variable domain (rest looked up from reference TRBV5-6 and TRBJ2-1): DAGVTQSPTHLIKTRGQQVTLRCSPKSGHDTVSWYQQALGQGPQFIFQYYEEEERQRGNFPDRFSGHQFPNYSSELNVNALLLGDSALYLCASSSKRLAGYNEQFFGPGTRLTVL.

This clonotype has at least ten counts. This chain links TRBV5-6 with TRBJ2-3; D unresolved. Germline V lookup: CDR1 SGHDT, CDR2 YYEEEE. Between the trimmed V and J ends, which lost 0 bases and 3 bases, there was a span of 14 bases. The CDR3 is made up of 16 amino acids. The CDR3 DNA is TGTGCCAGCAGCTTGGCGGTGGTTTACATTACAGATACGCAGTATTTT. Encoded protein: CASSLAVVYITDTQYF.

This clonotype was seen a few times. This chain connects TRBV7-9 to TRBJ2-2; 9 nucleotides align to TRBD2. CDR3 size: 16 residues. With V trimmed by 7 bases and J by 6 bases, 12 bases remained unmatched. The germline CDR1 and CDR2 sequences are SEHNR and FQNEAQ (reference sequence). CDR3 DNA sequence: TGTGCCAGCAACTTGCGAGCGGGAGGTTGGGCCGGGGAGCTGTTTTTT. Protein sequence: CASNLRAGGWAGELFF. The full variable domain, completed using reference TRBV7-9 and TRBJ2-2, is DTGVSQNPRHKITKRGQNVTFRCDPISEHNRLYWYRQTLGQGPEFLTYFQNEAQLEKSRLLSDRFSAERPKGSFSTLEIQRTEQGDSAMYLCASNLRAGGWAGELFFGEGSRLTVL.

CDR3 amino acids: CASSSGHSYHTQYF. In nucleotides, the CDR3 is TGTGCCAGCAGCTCGGGACATTCATACCATACGCAGTATTTT. The V call is TRBV12-3 or TRBV12-4, the J call TRBJ2-3; tentatively, D is TRBD1 (6 bases). V was clipped by 6 bases and J by 7 bases, with 17 bases between them. The CDR3 has 14 amino acids.

The chain carries TRBV3-1 and TRBJ2-1; D unresolved. V lost 1 base and J 9 bases, leaving 16 bases between the germline ends. CDR3 length: 15 amino acids. The germline gives CDR1 LGHDT, CDR2 YNNKEL (reference sequence). This chain's CDR3 is CASSQVSVGFTEQFF. CDR3 sequence (DNA): TGTGCCAGCAGCCAAGTGTCGGTAGGGTTCACTGAGCAGTTCTTC.

The V call is TRBV29-1, the J call TRBJ1-1; TRBD1 aligns across 10 bases. Germline assignment: CDR1 SQVTM and CDR2 ANQGSEA. The trim removed 6 bases at V and 5 bases at J, leaving 15 bases unmatched. CDR3 size: 16 residues. The CDR3 DNA reads as TGCAGCGTCCTAGTTGGGACAGGGGAATGGTTTACTGAAGCTTTCTTT. This sequence encodes CSVLVGTGEWFTEAFF.

This clonotype was seen a few times. The rearrangement links TRBV20-1 to TRBJ2-1; 10 bases align to TRBD2. The CDR3 sequence is 14 residues long. Unmatched junction bases numbered 7, after V lost 5 bases and J lost 6 bases. Germline values: CDR1 DFQATT, CDR2 SNEGSKA (reference sequence). CDR3 sequence: CSAPSGRKPNEQFF. The CDR3 DNA reads as TGCAGTGCTCCTAGCGGGAGAAAGCCCAATGAGCAGTTCTTC.

The V call is TRBV4-1, the J call TRBJ1-1, with 8 positions matching TRBD1. In germline, CDR1 is MGHRA, CDR2 YSYEKL. Trimming removed 1 base from V and 0 bases from J; junction bases left unmatched: 10. There are 18 residues in the CDR3. CDR3 nucleotides: TGCGCCAGCAGCCAAGGATGGACAGGGAGGGGGATGAACACTGAAGCTTTCTTT. Translated: CASSQGWTGRGMNTEAFF.

The table lists this clonotype with a few counts. The chain has TRBV25-1 and TRBJ2-5, with a weak D call TRBD2 (5 bases). The V and J ends lost 2 bases and 4 bases respectively, with 8 bases between them. The CDR3 is 13 amino acids. Germline lookup yields CDR1 MGHDK and CDR2 SYGVNS. The DNA for the CDR3 is TGTGCCAGCAGTGAACCGGGAAGAGAGACCCAGTACTTC. As protein: CASSEPGRETQYF.

Only a few counts were recorded for this clonotype. The gene calls are TRBV7-9 and TRBJ1-1; D is undetermined. Trimming removed 7 bases at V and 1 base at J, with 10 bases between. CDR1 and CDR2 (germline): SEHNR, FQNEAQ (reference sequence). This CDR3 spans 13 amino acids. The CDR3 nucleotides are TGTGCCAGCACCGACGTAGGGAACACTGAAGCTTTCTTT. Translated: CASTDVGNTEAFF. Together with reference TRBV7-9 and TRBJ1-1, the CDR3 gives the full variable domain: DTGVSQNPRHKITKRGQNVTFRCDPISEHNRLYWYRQTLGQGPEFLTYFQNEAQLEKSRLLSDRFSAERPKGSFSTLEIQRTEQGDSAMYLCASTDVGNTEAFFGQGTRLTVV.